The clone carrying this T cell receptor beta chain was seen only a few times. CDR3 length: 13 residues. Germline V CDR1 and CDR2: SGHTA, FQGTGA. The V segment lost 4 bases and the J segment 9 bases; nucleotides outside the gene matches: 4. The data were taken from a study of shared clonotypes between healthy human individuals. Measured with immunoSEQ multiplex PCR; TCRdb has only the in-frame clones, and not every one. The data contain 950,000 to 1,100,000 clones, more than 75% of them singletons. Sample: memory CD4+ T cells from PBMCs. Subset reported: CD45RA-negative fraction. V and J are TRBV7-3 and TRBJ2-1; 9 bases map to TRBD1. This receptor was obtained from a man between 18 and 35 years old in good health. Some clones in this sample may be carry-over from other donors' samples. CDR3: CASSSGTGREQFF. CDR3 DNA: TGTGCCAGCAGCTCAGGGACAGGGCGTGAGCAGTTCTTC. Supplemented by reference TRBV7-3 and TRBJ2-1, the full variable domain reads GAGVSQTPSNKVTEKGKYVELRCDPISGHTALYWYRQSLGQGPEFLIYFQGTGAADDSGLPNDRFFAVRPEGSVSTLKIQRTERGDSAVYLCASSSGTGREQFFGPGTRLTVL.